The 18 T cell receptor beta chains given below trace back to one sample, sequenced in a study of shared clonotypes between healthy human individuals. In the naive CD8 group, cells lacked CD45RO and were positively selected for CCR7, so terminally differentiated effector memory CD45RA+ cells were left out. Profiling relied on immunoSEQ multiplex PCR, and the TCRdb table lists in-frame clones only, not all of them. The sample has 450,000 to 700,000 clones, over 95% seen once. The sequenced sample was naive CD8+ T cells sorted from blood. The receptors shown here come from a woman under 40 in good health.

The rearrangement joins TRBV27 to TRBJ1-1; maybe TRBD1 (5 bases). V was cut by 0 bases and J by 3 bases, with 11 bases left in between. The CDR3 totals 15 residues. Germline V gene data show CDR1 as MNHEY and CDR2 as SMNVEV (reference sequence). DNA of the CDR3: TGTGCCAGCAGTTTATCGAGTCAGGGTTACACTGAAGCTTTCTTT. Translated: CASSLSSQGYTEAFF.

The rearrangement uses TRBV19 and TRBJ1-1; D gene uncertain. The CDR3 covers 14 residues. The V end was cut by 4 bases, the J end by 1 base, with 10 bases between. Germline-derived CDR1 and CDR2 are LNHDA and SQIVND (reference sequence). CDR3 nucleotide sequence: TGTGCCAGTAGTAAAGTCAGGACGAACACTGAAGCTTTCTTT. Translated, it gives CASSKVRTNTEAFF.

The chain is built from TRBV5-8 and TRBJ2-7; D unclear. V was trimmed by 0 bases and J by 7 bases, leaving 8 bases between them. Per the germline V gene, CDR1 is SGHTS and CDR2 is YDEGEE. The CDR3 loop spans 12 amino acids. In DNA form, the CDR3 reads TGTGCCAGCAGCTTGGGGGTGTCTGAGCAGTACTTC. Amino acid sequence: CASSLGVSEQYF.

J is TRBJ2-2 and V is TRBV5-1; 12 bases are shared with TRBD1. J gave up 3 bases and V 4 bases, and 13 bases lay outside the gene matches. The CDR3 contains 19 residues. The germline CDR1 and CDR2 sequences are SGHRS and YFSETQ. In DNA form, the CDR3 reads TGCGCCAGCAGCCCGTGGGGGGACAGGGGGCCATCCCACACCGGGGAGCTGTTTTTT. Its protein is CASSPWGDRGPSHTGELFF. Complete variable domain (other parts from reference TRBV5-1 and TRBJ2-2): KAGVTQTPRYLIKTRGQQVTLSCSPISGHRSVSWYQQTPGQGLQFLFEYFSETQRNKGNFPGRFSGRQFSNSRSEMNVSTLELGDSALYLCASSPWGDRGPSHTGELFFGEGSRLTVL.

The rearrangement uses TRBV30 and TRBJ2-1; D is possibly TRBD1 (5 bases). The V gene's germline CDR1 is GTSNPN and CDR2 SVGIG (reference sequence). CDR3 length equals 14 residues. Trimming took 0 bases from V and 5 from J, leaving 11 bases between them. The CDR3 coding sequence is TGTGCCTGGAGTGTCGACAGCAAAGACAATGAGCAGTTCTTC. It translates to CAWSVDSKDNEQFF.

The chain uses TRBV7-9 and TRBJ1-2, with 10 positions matching TRBD1. This CDR3 is 13 amino acids long. J gave up 7 bases and V 5 bases, and 4 bases lay outside the gene matches. CDR1 and CDR2 (germline): SEHNR, FQNEAQ (reference sequence). The CDR3 protein is CASSATGGGGYTF. For the CDR3, the DNA is TGTGCCAGCAGCGCGACAGGGGGCGGTGGCTACACCTTC.

The chain uses TRBV11-2 and TRBJ2-1; TRBD2 is a possible D gene (5 bases). The CDR3 is made up of 13 amino acids. The germline V gene encodes CDR1 SGHAT and CDR2 FQNNGV. Trimming removed 7 bases from V and 8 bases from J, with 15 bases in between. The CDR3 bases are TGTGCCAGCAATCCGGGGTCAGGCGATGAGCAGTTCTTC. Amino acid sequence: CASNPGSGDEQFF.

The chain combines TRBV30 with TRBJ2-1, with D tentatively TRBD2 (5 bases). Trimming took 0 bases from V and 8 from J, leaving 17 bases between them. This CDR3 has 15 amino acids. The germline V gene has CDR1 GTSNPN and CDR2 SVGIG (reference sequence). CDR3 in amino acids: CAWSVLAALGDEQFF. CDR3 nucleotide sequence: TGTGCCTGGAGTGTACTGGCGGCCCTCGGGGATGAGCAGTTCTTC. The entire variable domain, with the rest obtained from reference TRBV30 and TRBJ2-1, is as follows: SQTIHQWPATLVQPVGSPLSLECTVEGTSNPNLYWYRQAAGRGLQLLFYSVGIGQISSEVPQNLSASRPQDRQFILSSKKLLLSDSGFYLCAWSVLAALGDEQFFGPGTRLTVL.

This chain links TRBV4-1 with TRBJ1-1; no firm D call. The V and J ends lost 2 bases and 1 base respectively, with 11 bases between them. CDR3 length: 15 residues. Germline V gives CDR1 MGHRA, CDR2 YSYEKL. The CDR3 DNA reads TGCGCCAGCAGCCAACCCTTGCATCAGAACACTGAAGCTTTCTTT. It specifies CASSQPLHQNTEAFF.

The chain recombines TRBV5-4 with TRBJ2-2, with 10 bases aligning to TRBD1. This CDR3 has 15 residues. CDR1 SGHNT and CDR2 YYREEE come from the germline V gene (reference sequence). Trimming at V came to 4 bases and at J to 5 bases, leaving 5 bases not matched to a gene. CDR3 amino acids: CASSPGTGVTGELFF. In DNA form, the CDR3 reads TGTGCCAGCAGCCCCGGGACAGGGGTGACCGGGGAGCTGTTTTTT.

The J gene is TRBJ1-5, the V gene TRBV27, with 9 positions matching TRBD1. The CDR3 has 17 amino acids. V lost 5 bases to trimming and J lost 4 bases; unmatched junction nucleotides: 12. CDR1 and CDR2 from the germline V gene are MNHEY and SMNVEV (reference sequence). CDR3 coding DNA: TGTGCCAGCAGTCCCAATATTTGGGGGACAGGGAATCAGCCCCAGCATTTT. This translates into CASSPNIWGTGNQPQHF.

This sequence joins TRBV7-2 and TRBJ2-3, with a weak D call TRBD1 (6 bases). Trimming removed 2 bases at V and 0 bases at J, with 9 bases between. CDR1 is SGHTA, CDR2 FQGNSA, per germline. The CDR3 covers 15 residues. CDR3 bases: TGTGCCAGCAGCTTATACAGGGCTAGCACAGATACGCAGTATTTT. Its translation: CASSLYRASTDTQYF.

This clone was seen only a few times. The chain carries TRBV9 and TRBJ1-1; D is unclear. V lost 6 bases, J lost 7 bases, and 13 bases lay in between. The CDR3 is 12 residues long. Germline V lookup: CDR1 SGDLS, CDR2 YYNGEE. Here the CDR3 DNA reads TGTGCCAGCAATCCGGGGAATGGTGAAGCTTTCTTT. This codes for CASNPGNGEAFF.

This clone was recorded only once. At the DNA level, this CDR3 is encoded by other sequences in the same sample as well. This rearrangement joins TRBV27 to TRBJ1-1; D uncertain. Germline V gene data show CDR1 as MNHEY and CDR2 as SMNVEV (reference sequence). The CDR3 loop spans 13 amino acids. V was trimmed by 0 bases and J by 0 bases, leaving 2 bases between them. The CDR3 DNA follows: TGTGCCAGCAGTTTATCTGTGAACACTGAAGCTTTCTTT. Residues: CASSLSVNTEAFF.

The chain links TRBV13 to TRBJ2-3; D is unresolved. V lost 0 bases, J lost 6 bases, and 7 bases lay in between. Germline V gives CDR1 PRHDT, CDR2 FYEKMQ (reference sequence). This CDR3 spans 13 amino acids. The CDR3 region is CASSLGLGDTQYF. In nucleotides, the CDR3 is TGTGCCAGCAGCTTAGGCCTTGGCGATACGCAGTATTTT. The full variable domain, rest sourced from reference TRBV13 and TRBJ2-3, is AAGVIQSPRHLIKEKRETATLKCYPIPRHDTVYWYQQGPGQDPQFLISFYEKMQSDKGSIPDRFSAQQFSDYHSELNMSSLELGDSALYFCASSLGLGDTQYFGPGTRLTVL.

The V and J genes are TRBV18 and TRBJ2-7; 9 bases fit TRBD1. Germline loops: CDR1 KGHSH, CDR2 LQKENI. This CDR3 contains 15 residues. V lost 5 bases and J lost 5; bases outside the gene matches: 10. The CDR3 is CASSLSPGQGNEQYF. CDR3 nucleotides: TGTGCCAGCTCATTATCCCCGGGACAGGGAAACGAGCAGTACTTC.

This chain uses TRBV9 with TRBJ2-1, with 15 bases identical to TRBD2. Trimming at V came to 4 bases and at J to 11 bases, leaving 4 bases not matched to a gene. The CDR3 loop spans 14 amino acids. Germline V CDR1 and CDR2: SGDLS, YYNGEE. The CDR3 loop reads CASSLGTSGRKQFF. The CDR3 DNA reads as TGTGCCAGCAGCCTTGGGACTAGCGGGAGGAAGCAGTTCTTC.

This sequence joins TRBV7-9 and TRBJ1-2; D unclear. In germline, CDR1 is SEHNR, CDR2 FQNEAQ (reference sequence). This CDR3 is built from 13 residues. V shed 1 base and J shed 4 bases, with 7 bases lying between them. The CDR3 protein is CASSLEAGYGYTF. CDR3 DNA: TGTGCCAGCAGCTTAGAAGCGGGCTATGGCTACACCTTC.